This T cell receptor (beta chain) was recovered during a study of T cells after yellow fever vaccination. Across the whole study: Any fraction with a low cell number was prepared using SMART-Seq v4 Ultra Low Input.

As to this clonotype: Its antigen is currently unknown.

Study-wide results and caveats: Weaker, the secondary response had a peak occurring faster, on day 5 versus 15.

A single record per CDR3 protein comes from TCRdb applying MiXCR to the 5' RACE reads. Among roughly 340,000 distinct CDR3 sequences, roughly 8.7% were seen once, and the ten largest hold under 20%. The sample here was PBMCs, taken on the day of the first yellow fever vaccination. This clonotype originated in a man younger than 35 who received the YFV17D yellow fever vaccine.

CDR3 sequence: CASSQTGWYGYTF. CDR3 nucleotide sequence: TGCGCCAGCAGTCAAACAGGGTGGTATGGCTACACCTTC. The chain employs TRBV5-1 and TRBJ1-2, with D perhaps TRBD1 (6 bases). The germline V gene encodes CDR1 SGHRS and CDR2 YFSETQ. V lost 5 bases, J lost 5 bases, and 13 bases lay in between. The CDR3 is made up of 13 amino acids.